This T cell receptor beta chain comes out of a study of T cells in Graves' hyperthyroidism and ophthalmopathy. RNA transcripts provided the source from which TCR beta CDR3 regions were amplified. When the TCR CDR3 underwent first-round RT-PCR, the HTBI primer set was used. One entry per CDR3 protein results from TCRdb running MiXCR on the multiplex PCR reads. Of some 370,000 distinct CDR3 sequences in the sample, about 18% were seen once. This CDR3 region has 14 residues. Germline V gene sequence: CDR1 SGHAT, CDR2 FQDESV (reference sequence). V lost 4 bases to trimming and J lost 5 bases, with 12 bases between them.

This sequence joins TRBV11-1 and TRBJ2-1, with TRBD2 as a possible D gene (6 bases). The sample comprised blood. This clonotype was obtained from a woman in her twenties or thirties with Graves' hyperthyroidism that later progressed to Graves' ophthalmopathy. CDR3 amino acids: CASSSDYYHNEQFF. The CDR3, as DNA: TGTGCCAGCAGCTCGGACTACTACCACAATGAGCAGTTCTTC.